Listed here are 21 T cell receptor beta chains from one sample, sequenced in a study of CD8+CD57+ T cells in acquired aplastic anemia. The template used for profiling TCR beta VDJ and CDR3 was genomic DNA. TCRdb reprocessed the reads with MiXCR, giving one entry per CDR3 protein. The sample carries about 81,000 distinct CDR3 sequences, about half recorded once. The sample consisted of sorted CD4+, CD8+, or CD8+CD57+ T cells (not recorded which) from PBMCs. Every receptor here comes from a human donor in good health, serving as a control.

Ten or more counts support this clonotype. The chain recombines TRBV7-9 with TRBJ2-5; maybe TRBD1 (5 bases). The CDR3 totals 14 residues. CDR1 is SEHNR and CDR2 is FQNEAQ in the germline V gene (reference sequence). The V end lost 3 bases, the J end lost 4 bases, and 12 bases lay between the germline ends. The chain's CDR3 is CASSLAGISETQYF. The CDR3 nucleotides read TGTGCCAGCAGCTTGGCAGGGATATCAGAGACCCAGTACTTC.

This clonotype was recorded at least ten times. The rearrangement uses TRBV5-1 and TRBJ2-3; D remains unclear. The CDR3 totals 14 residues. Germline V gene sequence: CDR1 SGHRS, CDR2 YFSETQ. Trimming left V 3 bases short and J 4 bases short, with 12 bases between. This CDR3 reads CASSWTDWADTQYF. The CDR3 DNA sequence: TGCGCCAGCAGCTGGACCGACTGGGCAGATACGCAGTATTTT.

The gene calls are TRBV2 and TRBJ1-6; 10 bases match TRBD1. CDR1 SNHLY and CDR2 FYNNEI come from the germline V gene. V shed 6 bases and J 9 bases; nucleotides not matched to a gene: 8. The CDR3 spans 15 residues. CDR3 residues: CASREGTGVFSPLHF. The DNA for the CDR3 is TGTGCCAGCAGGGAGGGGACAGGGGTGTTTTCACCCCTCCACTTT.

This clonotype was seen a single time. The chain uses TRBV11-3 and TRBJ2-7; 9 bases are a match to TRBD1. Germline lookup yields CDR1 SGHNT and CDR2 YENEEA. The junction had 9 bases not matched to a gene; V was cut back by 5 bases and J by 4 bases. The CDR3 runs to 15 residues. The CDR3: CASSLDGTGPYEQYF. DNA for the CDR3: TGTGCCAGCAGCCTCGACGGGACAGGGCCTTACGAGCAGTACTTC.

CDR3 DNA: TGTGCCACCAGCAGAGCAGCGGCGACTTCTTCCGAGCAGTACTTC. As protein: CATSRAAATSSEQYF. The V gene is TRBV15, the J gene TRBJ2-7; D is perhaps TRBD2 (5 bases). Germline CDR1 and CDR2: LNHNV and YYDKDF (reference sequence). This CDR3 region has 15 residues. Trimming pared 1 base from V and 6 bases from J, leaving 16 bases between.

This clonotype was observed a handful of times. One base away lies a much larger clone, so this may be a sequencing read error. The chain recombines TRBV2 with TRBJ2-2; the D is unclear. The CDR3 totals 14 residues. Trimming stripped 3 bases from V and 1 base from J, with 6 bases between. Germline values: CDR1 SNHLY, CDR2 FYNNEI. CDR3 in amino acids: CASSEPWNTGELFF. CDR3 coding DNA: TGTGCCAGCAGTGAGCCATGGAACACCGGGGAGCTGTTTTTT.

Points on this clonotype: One junction end does not reproduce the germline sequence, and a read error may be involved. The chain is built from TRBV7-2 and TRBJ1-5; D is uncertain. Germline V gives CDR1 SGHTA, CDR2 FQGNSA. This CDR3 comprises 10 residues. The CDR3 is CASSLWSEQF. The CDR3 DNA follows: TGTGCCAGCAGCTTGTGGAGTGAGCAGTTT.

This clonotype appeared many times. The V call is TRBV7-9, the J call TRBJ1-1; D gene unclear. The germline V gene has CDR1 SEHNR and CDR2 FQNEAQ (reference sequence). The CDR3 runs 13 residues. V was trimmed by 4 bases and J by 8 bases, leaving 14 bases between them. DNA of the CDR3: TGTGCCAGCAGCTCTCGGGATCCGGACGAAGCTTTCTTT. Residues: CASSSRDPDEAFF.

This clonotype was recorded many times. This chain joins TRBV19 and TRBJ1-5; TRBD1 might be the D (5 bases). The CDR3 totals 15 residues. Trimming shortened V by 5 bases and J by 2 bases, and 13 bases separated the two germline ends. Germline CDR1 LNHDA, CDR2 SQIVND (reference sequence). The CDR3 region is CASSPRGDGNQPQHF. CDR3 nucleotide sequence: TGTGCCAGTAGTCCTCGGGGGGACGGCAATCAGCCCCAGCATTTT. Based on the CDR3 plus reference TRBV19 and TRBJ1-5, the full variable domain is DGGITQSPKYLFRKEGQNVTLSCEQNLNHDAMYWYRQDPGQGLRLIYYSQIVNDFQKGDIAEGYSVSREKKESFPLTVTSAQKNPTAFYLCASSPRGDGNQPQHFGDGTRLSIL.

This clonotype was observed a few times. The chain is built from TRBV7-8 and TRBJ2-7; TRBD1 aligns across 7 bases. This CDR3 is 14 amino acids long. Trimming removed 5 bases from V and 4 bases from J; junction bases left unmatched: 8. Germline V gene lookup returns CDR1 SGHVS and CDR2 FQNEAQ. This CDR3 reads CASSLGTEIYEQYF. The CDR3 nucleotides are TGTGCCAGCAGCCTAGGGACAGAGATTTACGAGCAGTACTTC.

The chain combines TRBV15 with TRBJ2-1; 12 nucleotides match TRBD1. CDR3 length equals 16 residues. V dropped 4 bases and J dropped 4; count of bases not matched to a gene: 5. From germline, CDR1 is LNHNV and CDR2 YYDKDF (reference sequence). This chain's CDR3 is CATSIGGQGAYNEQFF. The CDR3 nucleotides are TGTGCCACCAGCATAGGGGGACAGGGGGCATACAATGAGCAGTTCTTC. Complete variable domain (other parts from reference TRBV15 and TRBJ2-1): DAMVIQNPRYQVTQFGKPVTLSCSQTLNHNVMYWYQQKSSQAPKLLFHYYDKDFNNEADTPDNFQSRRPNTSFCFLDIRSPGLGDTAMYLCATSIGGQGAYNEQFFGPGTRLTVL.

Note on this clonotype: Since no conserved phenylalanine or tryptophan closes the CDR3, a read error is the likely cause. The genes are TRBV11-2 and TRBJ2-3; 7 bases are a match to TRBD2. V gave up 9 bases and J gave up 1 base; unmatched junction bases: 16. CDR1 SGHAT and CDR2 FQNNGV come from the germline V gene. This CDR3 has 17 residues. Here the CDR3 DNA reads TGTGCCAGTTCAACGTGGGCTAGCGGAGGGGGCACAGATACGCAGTATTCT. Translation: CASSTWASGGGTDTQYS.

This clonotype was seen once. The V gene is TRBV29-1, the J gene TRBJ1-2, with 12 bases aligning to TRBD1. Losses at the gene ends were 6 bases for V and 8 bases for J; bases not matched to a gene: 10. The CDR3 runs to 14 residues. Germline lookup yields CDR1 SQVTM and CDR2 ANQGSEA. This chain's CDR3 is CSVTPGTGGKGYTF. The CDR3 DNA reads as TGCAGCGTCACCCCCGGGACAGGGGGCAAGGGCTACACCTTC.

J is TRBJ2-3 and V is TRBV2; 7 nucleotides line up with TRBD1. The ends lost 9 bases at V and 0 bases at J; junction bases unmatched: 6. This CDR3 region has 14 residues. Per germline, CDR1 SNHLY and CDR2 FYNNEI. CDR3 protein: CARWTGVSTDTQYF. Here the CDR3 DNA reads TGTGCCAGATGGACAGGCGTTAGCACAGATACGCAGTATTTT.

V and J are TRBV6-2 or TRBV6-3 and TRBJ2-7, with a weak D call TRBD1 (5 bases). Trimming shortened V by 2 bases and J by 3 bases, and 14 bases separated the two germline ends. Germline CDR1 MNHEY, CDR2 SVGEGT. The CDR3 length is 15 residues. The CDR3 here is CASSYRTRTFYEQYF. As DNA, the CDR3 is TGTGCCAGCAGTTACCGAACTCGGACATTCTACGAGCAGTACTTC.

This clonotype was seen only a few times. The chain is built from TRBV20-1 and TRBJ2-5; D unresolved. Germline V gives CDR1 DFQATT, CDR2 SNEGSKA (reference sequence). The CDR3 is 13 residues long. V lost 0 bases and J lost 5, with 10 bases in between. The CDR3 nucleotides are TGCAGTGCTAGAGAACCGCACAAGGAGACCCAGTACTTC. This codes for CSAREPHKETQYF.

This chain connects TRBV9 to TRBJ2-2; possible D gene TRBD1, 6 bases. Per germline, CDR1 SGDLS and CDR2 YYNGEE. This CDR3 comprises 15 residues. V lost 5 bases to trimming and J lost 0 bases, with 11 bases between them. CDR3 nucleotide sequence: TGTGCCAGCAGTGCCCGGACAGCGAACACCGGGGAGCTGTTTTTT. Protein sequence: CASSARTANTGELFF.

In its sample, this clonotype was seen many times. The rearrangement links TRBV13 to TRBJ1-1, with D maybe TRBD1 (5 bases). V lost 5 bases, J lost 6 bases, and 28 bases lay in between. Germline V CDR1 and CDR2: PRHDT, FYEKMQ (reference sequence). The CDR3 contains 18 residues. CDR3 in amino acids: CASSTQSDILVLGAEAFF. DNA of the CDR3: TGTGCCAGCAGCACTCAATCGGACATCCTCGTCCTGGGGGCTGAAGCTTTCTTT.

This clonotype showed up many times. CDR3 amino acids: CASSYGQGSTEAFF. Here the CDR3 DNA reads TGTGCCAGCAGTTACGGACAGGGTTCGACTGAAGCTTTCTTT. The rearrangement links TRBV6-5 to TRBJ1-1; 8 bases line up with TRBD1. CDR3 length equals 14 residues. Losses at the gene ends were 2 bases for V and 5 bases for J; bases not matched to a gene: 4. Germline CDR1 is MNHEY and CDR2 is SVGAGI.

The chain is built from TRBV2 and TRBJ2-3; weak D call: TRBD1 (5 bases). Trimming stripped 5 bases from V and 2 bases from J, with 11 bases between. Germline assignment: CDR1 SNHLY and CDR2 FYNNEI. CDR3 length: 14 amino acids. In DNA, the CDR3 is TGTGCCAGCAGTATGACAGTGCACACAGATACGCAGTATTTT. It codes for CASSMTVHTDTQYF.

This clonotype came up once. In nucleotides, the CDR3 is TGTGCCAGCAGTTTTGGACAGGGCTGGGGCTACACCTTC. This gives the protein CASSFGQGWGYTF. The chain has TRBV6-5 and TRBJ1-2, with 8 bases identical to TRBD1. V was pared by 4 bases and J by 8 bases, with 6 bases of the junction left unmatched. There are 13 residues in the CDR3. Germline CDR1 and CDR2: MNHEY and SVGAGI.